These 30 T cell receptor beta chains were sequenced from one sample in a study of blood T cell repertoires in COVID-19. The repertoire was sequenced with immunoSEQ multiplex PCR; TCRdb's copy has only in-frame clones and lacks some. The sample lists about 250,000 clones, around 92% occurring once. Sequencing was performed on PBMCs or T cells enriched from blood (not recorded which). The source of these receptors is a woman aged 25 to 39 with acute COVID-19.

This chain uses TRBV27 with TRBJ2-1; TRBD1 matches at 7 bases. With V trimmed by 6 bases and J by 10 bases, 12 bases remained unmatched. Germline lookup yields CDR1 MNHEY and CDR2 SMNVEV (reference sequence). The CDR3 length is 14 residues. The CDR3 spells CASRWDRGFTEQFF. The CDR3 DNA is TGTGCCAGCAGATGGGACAGAGGATTCACGGAGCAGTTCTTC.

CDR3 nucleotides: TGTGCCAGCAGCTTAGCCCGGGGGGCGGGCTACGAGCAGTACTTC. This translates into CASSLARGAGYEQYF. The chain carries TRBV11-3 and TRBJ2-7; tentative D call: TRBD2 (7 bases). Deletions cut 1 base from V and 3 bases from J, with 13 bases between. The germline CDR1 and CDR2 sequences are SGHNT and YENEEA. CDR3 length: 15 amino acids.

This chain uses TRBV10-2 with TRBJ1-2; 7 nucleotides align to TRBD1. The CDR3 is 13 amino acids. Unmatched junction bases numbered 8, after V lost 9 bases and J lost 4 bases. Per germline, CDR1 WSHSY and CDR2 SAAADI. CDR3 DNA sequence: TGCGCCAGTTCCGGGACAGATTTCTATGGCTACACCTTC. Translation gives CASSGTDFYGYTF.

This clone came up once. The CDR3 loop reads CASSISEGALYEQYF. For the CDR3, the DNA is TGTGCCAGCAGCATCAGCGAGGGGGCCCTCTACGAGCAGTACTTC. The chain couples TRBV7-2 to TRBJ2-7, with 7 bases aligning to TRBD1. After removal of 5 bases from V and 3 bases from J, the junction contained 10 bases not matched to a gene. The germline CDR1 and CDR2 sequences are SGHTA and FQGNSA. There are 15 residues in the CDR3.

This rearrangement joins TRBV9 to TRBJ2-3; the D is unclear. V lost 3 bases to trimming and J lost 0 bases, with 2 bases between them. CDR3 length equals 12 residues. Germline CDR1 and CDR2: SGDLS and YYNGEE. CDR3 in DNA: TGTGCCAGCAGCGCTAGCACAGATACGCAGTATTTT. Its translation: CASSASTDTQYF.

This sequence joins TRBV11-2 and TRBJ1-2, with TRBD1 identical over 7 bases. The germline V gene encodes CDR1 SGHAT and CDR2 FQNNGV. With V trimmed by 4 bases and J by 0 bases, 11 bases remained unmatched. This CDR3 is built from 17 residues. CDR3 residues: CASSSLRQGRANYGYTF. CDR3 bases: TGTGCCAGCAGCTCCCTTCGACAGGGCCGTGCTAACTATGGCTACACCTTC. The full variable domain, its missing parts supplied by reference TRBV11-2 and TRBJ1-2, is EAGVAQSPRYKIIEKRQSVAFWCNPISGHATLYWYQQILGQGPKLLIQFQNNGVVDDSQLPKDRFSAERLKGVDSTLKIQPAKLEDSAVYLCASSSLRQGRANYGYTFGSGTRLTVV.

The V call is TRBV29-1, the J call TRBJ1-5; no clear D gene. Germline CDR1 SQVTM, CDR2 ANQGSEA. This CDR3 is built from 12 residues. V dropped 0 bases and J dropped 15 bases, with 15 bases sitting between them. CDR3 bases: TGCAGCGTTGAAGAAGACACGCGGGGTTTGCATTTT. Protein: CSVEEDTRGLHF. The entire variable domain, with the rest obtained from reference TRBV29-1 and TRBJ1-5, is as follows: SAVISQKPSRDICQRGTSLTIQCQVDSQVTMMFWYRQQPGQSLTLIATANQGSEATYESGFVIDKFPISRPNLTFSTLTVSNMSPEDSSIYLCSVEEDTRGLHFGDGTRLSIL.

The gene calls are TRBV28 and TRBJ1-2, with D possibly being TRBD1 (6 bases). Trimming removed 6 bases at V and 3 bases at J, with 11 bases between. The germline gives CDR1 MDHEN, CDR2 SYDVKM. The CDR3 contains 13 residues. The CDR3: CASSTQGDYGYTF. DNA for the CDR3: TGTGCCAGCAGCACACAGGGCGACTATGGCTACACCTTC.

This CDR3 is CASSQEINRANEAFF. CDR3 nucleotides: TGCGCCAGCAGCCAAGAAATCAACAGGGCTAATGAAGCTTTCTTT. The V and J genes are TRBV4-3 and TRBJ1-1; a possible D gene is TRBD1 (6 bases). Germline values: CDR1 LGHNA, CDR2 YSLEER. V was clipped by 0 bases and J by 7 bases, with 15 bases between them. The CDR3 runs 15 residues.

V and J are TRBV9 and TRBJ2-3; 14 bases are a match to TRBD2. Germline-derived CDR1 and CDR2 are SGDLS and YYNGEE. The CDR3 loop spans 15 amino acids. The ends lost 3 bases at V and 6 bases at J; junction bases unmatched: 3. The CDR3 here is CASSGGLAGVDTQYF. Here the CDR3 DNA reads TGTGCCAGCAGCGGGGGACTAGCGGGGGTTGATACGCAGTATTTT.

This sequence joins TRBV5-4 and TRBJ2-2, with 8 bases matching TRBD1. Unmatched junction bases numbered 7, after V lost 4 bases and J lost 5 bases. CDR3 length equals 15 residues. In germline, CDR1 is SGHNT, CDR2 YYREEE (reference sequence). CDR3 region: CASSKTGVGTGELFF. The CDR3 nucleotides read TGTGCCAGCAGCAAGACAGGGGTTGGGACCGGGGAGCTGTTTTTT.

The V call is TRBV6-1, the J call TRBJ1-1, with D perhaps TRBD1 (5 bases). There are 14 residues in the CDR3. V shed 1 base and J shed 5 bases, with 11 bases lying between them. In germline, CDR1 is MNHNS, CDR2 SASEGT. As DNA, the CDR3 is TGTGCCAGCAGTGAAGTGGGGCGATGGACTGAAGCTTTCTTT. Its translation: CASSEVGRWTEAFF.

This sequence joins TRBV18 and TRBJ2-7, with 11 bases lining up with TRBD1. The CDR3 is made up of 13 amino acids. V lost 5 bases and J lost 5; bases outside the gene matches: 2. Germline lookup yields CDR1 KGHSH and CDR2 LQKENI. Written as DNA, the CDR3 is TGTGCCAGCTCAACGGGACAGGGGGACGAGCAGTACTTC. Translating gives CASSTGQGDEQYF.

The CDR3 nucleotides read TGCGCCAGCAGCTTGGGGCAGTCGACCGGGGAGCTGTTTTTT. Translated: CASSLGQSTGELFF. The gene calls are TRBV5-1 and TRBJ2-2; D is uncertain. CDR1 and CDR2 from the germline V gene are SGHRS and YFSETQ. The CDR3 runs to 14 residues. V was cut by 0 bases and J by 5 bases, with 8 bases left in between.

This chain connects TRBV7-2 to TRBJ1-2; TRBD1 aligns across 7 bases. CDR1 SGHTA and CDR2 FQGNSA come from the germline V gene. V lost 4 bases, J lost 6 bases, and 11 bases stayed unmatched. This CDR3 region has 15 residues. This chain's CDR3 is CASSYLPDRVNGYTF. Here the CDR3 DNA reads TGTGCCAGCAGCTACCTCCCCGACAGGGTCAATGGCTACACCTTC.

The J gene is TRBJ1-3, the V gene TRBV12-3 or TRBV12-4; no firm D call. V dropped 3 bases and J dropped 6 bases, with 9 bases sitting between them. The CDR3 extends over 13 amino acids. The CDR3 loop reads CASSLVLENTIYF. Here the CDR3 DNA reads TGTGCCAGCAGTTTGGTTTTAGAAAACACCATATATTTT.

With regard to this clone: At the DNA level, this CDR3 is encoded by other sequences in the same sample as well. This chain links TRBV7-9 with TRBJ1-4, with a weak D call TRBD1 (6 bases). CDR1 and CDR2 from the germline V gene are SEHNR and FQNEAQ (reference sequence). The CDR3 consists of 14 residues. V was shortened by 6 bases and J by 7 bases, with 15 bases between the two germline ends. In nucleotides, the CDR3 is TGTGCCAGCAGTCCCGATCGAGGGGGTGAAAAACTGTTTTTT. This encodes CASSPDRGGEKLFF.

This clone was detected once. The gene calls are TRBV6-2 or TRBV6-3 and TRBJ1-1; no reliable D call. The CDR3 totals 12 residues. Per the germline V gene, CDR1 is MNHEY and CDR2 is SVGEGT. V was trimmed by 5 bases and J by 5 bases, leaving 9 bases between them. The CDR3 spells CASSPRRTEAFF. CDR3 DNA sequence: TGTGCCAGCAGTCCCCGGAGAACTGAAGCTTTCTTT.

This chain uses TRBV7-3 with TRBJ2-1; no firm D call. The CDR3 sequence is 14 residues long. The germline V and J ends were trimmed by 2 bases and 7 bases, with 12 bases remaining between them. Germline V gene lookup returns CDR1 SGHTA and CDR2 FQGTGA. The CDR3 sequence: CASSLFGQANEQFF. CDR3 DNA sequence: TGTGCCAGCAGCTTATTCGGTCAAGCTAATGAGCAGTTCTTC.

For the CDR3, the DNA is TGTGCCAGCAGCCAGGTGGGGAACACTGAAGCTTTCTTT. The encoded protein is CASSQVGNTEAFF. The chain recombines TRBV7-9 with TRBJ1-1; D call uncertain. Germline V gene data show CDR1 as SEHNR and CDR2 as FQNEAQ (reference sequence). V gave up 5 bases and J gave up 1 base, with 8 bases separating them. This CDR3 spans 13 amino acids.

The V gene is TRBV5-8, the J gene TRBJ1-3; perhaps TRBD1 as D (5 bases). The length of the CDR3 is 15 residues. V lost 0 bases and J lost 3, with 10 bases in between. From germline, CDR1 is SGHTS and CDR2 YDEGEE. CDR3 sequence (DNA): TGTGCCAGCAGCTTGGGACAGTACCTTGGAAACACCATATATTTT. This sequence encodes CASSLGQYLGNTIYF.

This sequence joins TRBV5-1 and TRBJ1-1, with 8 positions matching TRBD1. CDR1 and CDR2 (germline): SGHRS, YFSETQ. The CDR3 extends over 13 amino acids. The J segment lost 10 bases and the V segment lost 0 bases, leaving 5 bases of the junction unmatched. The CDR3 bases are TGCGCCAGCAGCTTGGACAGGGGGGAAGCAGCTTTCTTT. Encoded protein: CASSLDRGEAAFF.

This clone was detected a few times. The CDR3 DNA reads as TGTGCCAGCAGTGAAGCGCTCTCACCAGGGGGATTACGAGAAAAACTGTTTTTT. Amino acids: CASSEALSPGGLREKLFF. The chain uses TRBV6-1 and TRBJ1-4; 7 bases line up with TRBD1. V lost 0 bases and J lost 8; bases outside the gene matches: 15. Germline-derived CDR1 and CDR2 are MNHNS and SASEGT. The CDR3 extends over 18 amino acids.

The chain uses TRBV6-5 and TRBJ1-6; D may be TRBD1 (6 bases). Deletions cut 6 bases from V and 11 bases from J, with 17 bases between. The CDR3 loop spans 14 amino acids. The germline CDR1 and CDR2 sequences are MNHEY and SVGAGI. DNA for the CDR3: TGTGCCAGCAGACCCGGGACCACAGGGACACCCCTCCACTTT. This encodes CASRPGTTGTPLHF.

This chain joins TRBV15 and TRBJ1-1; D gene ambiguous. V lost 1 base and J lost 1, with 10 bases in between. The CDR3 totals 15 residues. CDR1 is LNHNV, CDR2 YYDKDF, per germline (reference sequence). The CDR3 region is CATSRVSLENTEAFF. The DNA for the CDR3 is TGTGCCACCAGCAGAGTTTCTTTAGAGAACACTGAAGCTTTCTTT.

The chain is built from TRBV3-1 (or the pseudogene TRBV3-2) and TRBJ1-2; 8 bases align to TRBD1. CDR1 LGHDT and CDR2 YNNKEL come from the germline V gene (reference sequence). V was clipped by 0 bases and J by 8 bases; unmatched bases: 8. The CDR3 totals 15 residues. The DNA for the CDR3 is TGTGCCAGCAGCCAAGATCAGGGGGCAATCGGCGGCTACACCTTC. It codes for CASSQDQGAIGGYTF.

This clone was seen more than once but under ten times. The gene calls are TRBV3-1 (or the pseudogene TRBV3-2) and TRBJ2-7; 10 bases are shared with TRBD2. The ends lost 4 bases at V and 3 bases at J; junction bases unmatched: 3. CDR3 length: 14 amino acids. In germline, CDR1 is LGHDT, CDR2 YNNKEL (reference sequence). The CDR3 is CASSLSGGNYEQYF. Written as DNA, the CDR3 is TGTGCCAGCAGCCTTAGCGGGGGGAACTACGAGCAGTACTTC.

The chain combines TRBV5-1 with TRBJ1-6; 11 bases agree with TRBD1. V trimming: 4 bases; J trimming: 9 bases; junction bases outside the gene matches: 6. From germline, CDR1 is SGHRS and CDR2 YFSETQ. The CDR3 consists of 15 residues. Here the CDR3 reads CASSPRDRGSSPLHF. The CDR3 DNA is TGCGCCAGCAGCCCACGGGACAGGGGGAGTTCACCCCTCCACTTT.

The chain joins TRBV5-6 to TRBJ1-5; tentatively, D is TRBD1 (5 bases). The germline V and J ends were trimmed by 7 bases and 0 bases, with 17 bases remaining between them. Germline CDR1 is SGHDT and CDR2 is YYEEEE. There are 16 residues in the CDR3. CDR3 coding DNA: TGTGCCAGCCGAGTGGGGGGAGTTTATAGCAATCAGCCCCAGCATTTT. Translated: CASRVGGVYSNQPQHF.

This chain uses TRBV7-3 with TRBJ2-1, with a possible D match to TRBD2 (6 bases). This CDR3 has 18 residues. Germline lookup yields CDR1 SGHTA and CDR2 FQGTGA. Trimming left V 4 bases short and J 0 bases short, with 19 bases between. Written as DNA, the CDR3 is TGTGCCAGCAGCTCCCGGGACTTCCACTACAGCTCCTACAATGAGCAGTTCTTC. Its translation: CASSSRDFHYSSYNEQFF.